This T cell receptor (beta chain) stems from a study of blood T cell repertoires in COVID-19. Background on the study: From the United States, Italy and Spain came samples of acute and convalescent COVID-19. Sample material is recorded as cDNA or gDNA derived from T cells, B-cell-depleted T cells, or PBMCs.

There are many counts of this clone. In the original workflow: The authors estimated nucleated cell counts from reference gene primer amplification. Sequenced by immunoSEQ multiplex PCR; TCRdb stores in-frame clones only, minus some. That table gives V, J and clone size, and the DNA gave D and trimming. The sample records more than 100,000 clones, over 70% being singletons. Unmatched junction bases numbered 7, after V lost 1 base and J lost 5 bases. Germline CDR1 and CDR2: SGHVS and FQNEAQ. The CDR3 is 16 residues long. The TCR originated in a man aged 45-65 years with active COVID-19. Sequencing was performed on peripheral blood. The genes are TRBV7-8 and TRBJ2-1; TRBD1 agrees at 8 bases. CDR3 in DNA: TGTGCCAGCAGCTTAGTTCGGACAGGGTTCGACAATGAGCAGTTCTTC. Encoded protein: CASSLVRTGFDNEQFF. The variable domain in full, completed from reference TRBV7-8 and TRBJ2-1, reads GAGVSQSPRYKVAKRGQDVALRCDPISGHVSLFWYQQALGQGPEFLTYFQNEAQLDKSGLPSDRFFAERPEGSVSTLKIQRTQQEDSAVYLCASSLVRTGFDNEQFFGPGTRLTVL.